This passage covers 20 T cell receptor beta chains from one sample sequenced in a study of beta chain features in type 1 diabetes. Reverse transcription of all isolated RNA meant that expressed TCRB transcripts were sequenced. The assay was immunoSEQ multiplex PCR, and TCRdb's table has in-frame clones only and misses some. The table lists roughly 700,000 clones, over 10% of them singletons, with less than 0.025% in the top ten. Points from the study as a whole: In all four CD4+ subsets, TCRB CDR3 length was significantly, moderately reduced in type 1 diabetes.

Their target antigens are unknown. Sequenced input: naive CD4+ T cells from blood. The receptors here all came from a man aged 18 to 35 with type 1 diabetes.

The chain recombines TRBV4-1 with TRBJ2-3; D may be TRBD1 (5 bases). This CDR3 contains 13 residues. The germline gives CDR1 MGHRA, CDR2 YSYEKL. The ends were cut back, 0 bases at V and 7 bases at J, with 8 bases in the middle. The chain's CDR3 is CASSQERGNTQYF. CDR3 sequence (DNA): TGCGCCAGCAGCCAAGAAAGGGGTAATACGCAGTATTTT.

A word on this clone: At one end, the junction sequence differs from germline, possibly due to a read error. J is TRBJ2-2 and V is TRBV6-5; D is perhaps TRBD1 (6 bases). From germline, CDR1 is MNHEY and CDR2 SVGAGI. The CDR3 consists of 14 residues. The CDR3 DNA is TGTGCCAGCAGTTACTGGACAGACACCGGGGAGCTGGTTTTT. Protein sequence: CASSYWTDTGELVF.

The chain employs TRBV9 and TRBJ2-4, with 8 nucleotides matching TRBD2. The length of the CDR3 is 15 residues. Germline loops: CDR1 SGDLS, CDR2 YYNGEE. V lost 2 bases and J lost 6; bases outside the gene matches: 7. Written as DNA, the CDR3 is TGTGCCAGCAGCGTGGGACTAGTTGGATCAAACATTCAGTACTTC. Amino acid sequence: CASSVGLVGSNIQYF.

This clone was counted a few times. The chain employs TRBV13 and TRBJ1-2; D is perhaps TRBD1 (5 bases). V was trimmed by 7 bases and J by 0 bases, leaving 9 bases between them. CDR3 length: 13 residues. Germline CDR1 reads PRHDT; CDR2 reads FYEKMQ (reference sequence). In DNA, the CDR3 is TGTGCCAGCAACAGGCCGGCTAACTATGGCTACACCTTC. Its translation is CASNRPANYGYTF.

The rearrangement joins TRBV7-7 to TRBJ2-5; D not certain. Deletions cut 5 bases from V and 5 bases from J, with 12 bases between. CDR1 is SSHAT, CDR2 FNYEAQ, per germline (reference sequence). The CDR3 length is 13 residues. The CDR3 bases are TGTGCCAGCAGCCCGGGCCGCCGGGAGACCCAGTACTTC. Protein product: CASSPGRRETQYF.

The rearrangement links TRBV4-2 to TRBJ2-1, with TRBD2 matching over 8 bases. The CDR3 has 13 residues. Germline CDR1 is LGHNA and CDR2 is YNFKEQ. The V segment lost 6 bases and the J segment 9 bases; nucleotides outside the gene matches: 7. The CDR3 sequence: CASRGPAGVEQFF. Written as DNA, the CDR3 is TGTGCCAGCAGAGGGCCAGCGGGGGTTGAGCAGTTCTTC.

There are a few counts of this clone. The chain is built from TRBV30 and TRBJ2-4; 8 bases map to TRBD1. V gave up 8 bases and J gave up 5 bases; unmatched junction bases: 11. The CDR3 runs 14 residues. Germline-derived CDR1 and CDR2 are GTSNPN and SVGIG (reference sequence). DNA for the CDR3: TGTGCCCGGGGGTCCAGGGGGCGTGAAAACATTCAGTACTTC. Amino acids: CARGSRGRENIQYF.

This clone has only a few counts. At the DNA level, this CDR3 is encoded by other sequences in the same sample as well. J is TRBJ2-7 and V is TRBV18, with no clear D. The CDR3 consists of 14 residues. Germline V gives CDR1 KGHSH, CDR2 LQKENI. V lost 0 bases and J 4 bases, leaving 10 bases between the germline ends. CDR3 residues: CASSPPGGSYEQYF. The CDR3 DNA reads TGTGCCAGCTCACCACCGGGCGGTTCTTACGAGCAGTACTTC.

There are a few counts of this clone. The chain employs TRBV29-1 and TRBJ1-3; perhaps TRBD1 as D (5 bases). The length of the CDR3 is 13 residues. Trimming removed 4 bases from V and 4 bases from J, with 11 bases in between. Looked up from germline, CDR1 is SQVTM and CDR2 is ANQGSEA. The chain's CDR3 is CSVGWGDGNTIYF. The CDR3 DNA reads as TGCAGCGTTGGATGGGGGGACGGAAACACCATATATTTT.

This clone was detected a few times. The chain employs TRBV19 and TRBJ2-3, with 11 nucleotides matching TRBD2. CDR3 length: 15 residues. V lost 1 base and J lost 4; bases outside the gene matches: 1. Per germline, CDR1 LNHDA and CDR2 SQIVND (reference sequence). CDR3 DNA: TGTGCCAGTAGTATAGGGGGACTAGCGGCAGATACGCAGTATTTT. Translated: CASSIGGLAADTQYF.

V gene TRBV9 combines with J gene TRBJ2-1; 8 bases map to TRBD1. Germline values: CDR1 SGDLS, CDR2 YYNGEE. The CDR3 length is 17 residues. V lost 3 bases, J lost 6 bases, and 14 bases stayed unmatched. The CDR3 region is CASSAGQGSLVVNEQFF. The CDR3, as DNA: TGTGCCAGCAGCGCCGGACAGGGAAGTTTGGTGGTCAATGAGCAGTTCTTC.

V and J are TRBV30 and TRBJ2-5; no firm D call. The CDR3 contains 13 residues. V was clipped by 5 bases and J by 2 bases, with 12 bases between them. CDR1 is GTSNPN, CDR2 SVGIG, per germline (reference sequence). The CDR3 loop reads CAWEFNLQETQYF. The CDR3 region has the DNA TGTGCCTGGGAGTTTAACCTTCAAGAGACCCAGTACTTC.

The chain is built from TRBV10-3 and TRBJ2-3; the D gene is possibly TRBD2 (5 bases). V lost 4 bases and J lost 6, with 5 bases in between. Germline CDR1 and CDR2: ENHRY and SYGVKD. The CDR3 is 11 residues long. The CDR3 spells CAISGGDTQYF. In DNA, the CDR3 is TGTGCCATCAGTGGAGGGGATACGCAGTATTTT.

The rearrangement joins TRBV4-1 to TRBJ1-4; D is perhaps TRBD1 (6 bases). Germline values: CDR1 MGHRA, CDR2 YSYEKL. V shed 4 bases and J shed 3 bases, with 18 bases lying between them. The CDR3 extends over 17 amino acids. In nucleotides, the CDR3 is TGCGCCAGCAGCCCTTGGACAGCCGGGGTGGCTAATGAAAAACTGTTTTTT. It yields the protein CASSPWTAGVANEKLFF.

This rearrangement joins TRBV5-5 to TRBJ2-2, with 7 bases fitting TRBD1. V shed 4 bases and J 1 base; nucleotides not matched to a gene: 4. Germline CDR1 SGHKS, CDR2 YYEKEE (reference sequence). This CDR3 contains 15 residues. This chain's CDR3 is CASSRTGQNTGELFF. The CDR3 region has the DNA TGTGCCAGCAGCCGGACAGGACAGAACACCGGGGAGCTGTTTTTT.

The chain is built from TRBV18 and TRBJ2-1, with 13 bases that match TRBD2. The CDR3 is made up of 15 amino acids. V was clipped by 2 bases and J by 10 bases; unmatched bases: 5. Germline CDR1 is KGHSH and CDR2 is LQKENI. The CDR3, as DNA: TGTGCCAGCTCACCAGGGACTAGCGGGGAACGGGAGCAGTTCTTC. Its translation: CASSPGTSGEREQFF. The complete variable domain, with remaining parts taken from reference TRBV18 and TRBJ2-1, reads NAGVMQNPRHLVRRRGQEARLRCSPMKGHSHVYWYRQLPEEGLKFMVYLQKENIIDESGMPKERFSAEFPKEGPSILRIQQVVRGDSAAYFCASSPGTSGEREQFFGPGTRLTVL.

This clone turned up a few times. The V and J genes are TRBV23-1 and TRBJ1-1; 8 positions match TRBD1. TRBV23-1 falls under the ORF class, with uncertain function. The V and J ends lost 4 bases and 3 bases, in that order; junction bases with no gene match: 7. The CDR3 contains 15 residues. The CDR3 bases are TGCGCCAGCAGTCTGCCTGACAGGGGATACACTGAAGCTTTCTTT. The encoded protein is CASSLPDRGYTEAFF.

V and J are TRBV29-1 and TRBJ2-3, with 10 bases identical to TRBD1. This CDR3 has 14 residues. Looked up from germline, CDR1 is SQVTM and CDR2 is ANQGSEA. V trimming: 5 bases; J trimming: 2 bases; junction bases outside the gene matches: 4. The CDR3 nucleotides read TGCAGCGTTAGGACAGGGGGGACCACAGATACGCAGTATTTT. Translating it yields CSVRTGGTTDTQYF.

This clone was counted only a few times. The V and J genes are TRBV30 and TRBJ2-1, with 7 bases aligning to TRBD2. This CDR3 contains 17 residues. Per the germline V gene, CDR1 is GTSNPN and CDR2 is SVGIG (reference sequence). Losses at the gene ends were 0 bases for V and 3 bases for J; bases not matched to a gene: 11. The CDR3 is CAWSVQPGLVGYNEQFF. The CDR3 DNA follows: TGTGCCTGGAGTGTACAACCTGGACTAGTCGGCTACAATGAGCAGTTCTTC.

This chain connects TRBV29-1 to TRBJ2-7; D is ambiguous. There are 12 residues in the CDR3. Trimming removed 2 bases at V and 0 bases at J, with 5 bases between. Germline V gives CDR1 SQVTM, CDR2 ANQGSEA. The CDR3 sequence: CSVEQNSYEQYF. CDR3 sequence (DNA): TGCAGCGTTGAACAGAACTCCTACGAGCAGTACTTC.